These 14 T cell receptor beta chains share one sample of origin, sequenced in a study of blood T cell repertoires in COVID-19. Assay: immunoSEQ multiplex PCR; the TCRdb copy retains only in-frame clones and omits some. The table records approximately 220,000 clones, over 80% of them present only once. Sequencing used PBMCs or T cells enriched from blood (not recorded which). The receptors were gathered from a woman aged 30 to 39 with acute COVID-19.

CDR3 in DNA: TGTGCCAGCAGCCGGGGACAGGTCTATGGCTACACCTTC. It translates to CASSRGQVYGYTF. The V gene is TRBV3-1 (or the pseudogene TRBV3-2), the J gene TRBJ1-2; TRBD1 aligns across 8 bases. Per the germline V gene, CDR1 is LGHDT and CDR2 is YNNKEL (reference sequence). The V segment lost 4 bases and the J segment 4 bases; nucleotides outside the gene matches: 2. This CDR3 comprises 13 residues.

The V gene is TRBV12-3 or TRBV12-4, the J gene TRBJ2-7, with a weak D call TRBD2 (5 bases). The CDR3 covers 13 residues. Trimming cost V 1 base and J 3 bases, with 7 bases left between them. The CDR3 DNA reads TGTGCCAGCAGTTTAGGAGGGAACTACGAGCAGTACTTC. Protein: CASSLGGNYEQYF.

The J gene is TRBJ1-3, the V gene TRBV7-2; 7 bases are shared with TRBD1. V was clipped by 3 bases and J by 0 bases; unmatched bases: 5. Looked up from germline, CDR1 is SGHTA and CDR2 is FQGNSA. There are 16 residues in the CDR3. The CDR3 protein is CASSLDSGGSGNTIYF. The CDR3 region has the DNA TGTGCCAGCAGCTTGGATTCAGGGGGCTCTGGAAACACCATATATTTT.

The chain is built from TRBV19 and TRBJ1-2; 9 positions agree with TRBD1. Trimming at V came to 11 bases and at J to 4 bases, leaving 8 bases not matched to a gene. The germline V gene has CDR1 LNHDA and CDR2 SQIVND (reference sequence). This CDR3 region has 13 residues. The CDR3 DNA reads as TGTGCCGGATCAAGACAGGGGGGCTATGGCTACACCTTC. Residues: CAGSRQGGYGYTF.

The CDR3 sequence: CASFHNTGELFF. As DNA, the CDR3 is TGTGCCAGCTTTCATAACACCGGGGAGCTGTTTTTT. The V and J genes are TRBV6-5 and TRBJ2-2, with unresolved D. Trimming cost V 8 bases and J 2 bases, with 6 bases left between them. The germline V gene has CDR1 MNHEY and CDR2 SVGAGI. The CDR3 runs 12 residues.

The rearrangement uses TRBV29-1 and TRBJ1-1, with D possibly being TRBD1 (5 bases). Trimming took 4 bases from V and 1 from J, leaving 10 bases between them. The CDR3 is 13 residues long. Germline V gene data show CDR1 as SQVTM and CDR2 as ANQGSEA. CDR3 residues: CSVGGHTNTEAFF. The CDR3, as DNA: TGCAGCGTTGGCGGACATACGAACACTGAAGCTTTCTTT.

V is TRBV2 and J is TRBJ1-1; no reliable D call. Germline-derived CDR1 and CDR2 are SNHLY and FYNNEI. Deletions cut 5 bases from V and 1 base from J, with 11 bases between. The CDR3 is 14 amino acids. The CDR3 spells CASSPLPRNTEAFF. The CDR3, as DNA: TGTGCCAGCAGTCCCCTTCCCCGGAACACTGAAGCTTTCTTT. The full variable domain, in which reference TRBV2 and TRBJ1-1 provide the parts outside the CDR3, is EPEVTQTPSHQVTQMGQEVILRCVPISNHLYFYWYRQILGQKVEFLVSFYNNEISEKSEIFDDQFSVERPDGSNFTLKIRSTKLEDSAMYFCASSPLPRNTEAFFGQGTRLTVV.

V gene TRBV11-2 combines with J gene TRBJ2-7, with 7 bases identical to TRBD1. V lost 5 bases to trimming and J lost 2 bases; unmatched junction nucleotides: 6. This CDR3 is built from 14 residues. Per germline, CDR1 SGHAT and CDR2 FQNNGV. The CDR3 coding sequence is TGTGCCAGCAGCCCGGACAGGCTCACCTACGAGCAGTACTTC. Residues: CASSPDRLTYEQYF.

The chain couples TRBV9 to TRBJ2-2; 7 bases line up with TRBD2. There are 16 residues in the CDR3. After removal of 0 bases from V and 0 bases from J, the junction contained 2 bases not matched to a gene. CDR1 and CDR2 (germline): SGDLS, YYNGEE. CDR3 bases: TGTGCCAGCAGCGTAGAGGCGGGGGCGAACACCGGGGAGCTGTTTTTT. This encodes CASSVEAGANTGELFF.

The rearrangement uses TRBV11-3 and TRBJ2-1, with D possibly matching TRBD1 (6 bases). CDR1 is SGHNT and CDR2 is YENEEA in the germline V gene. The CDR3 has 14 residues. The V end lost 5 bases, the J end lost 4 bases, and 12 bases lay between the germline ends. The CDR3 DNA sequence: TGTGCCAGCAGCAGTGGACAGAGATACAATGAGCAGTTCTTC. It encodes CASSSGQRYNEQFF.

The genes are TRBV6-6 and TRBJ2-3; 7 bases map to TRBD1. The CDR3 consists of 16 residues. In germline, CDR1 is MNHNY, CDR2 SVGAGI (reference sequence). The J segment lost 7 bases and the V segment lost 4 bases, leaving 14 bases of the junction unmatched. The CDR3 DNA reads TGTGCCAGCAGTTCAGCACACCGGGACAGAGCGTATACGCAGTATTTT. Its translation: CASSSAHRDRAYTQYF.

The chain couples TRBV18 to TRBJ1-4; the D is unclear. The CDR3 spans 13 residues. Between the trimmed V and J ends, which lost 3 bases and 4 bases, there was a span of 6 bases. Germline-derived CDR1 and CDR2 are KGHSH and LQKENI. CDR3 amino acids: CASSPRNNEKLFF. In DNA, the CDR3 is TGTGCCAGCTCACCCAGGAATAATGAAAAACTGTTTTTT.

This clone was recorded once. The V and J genes are TRBV4-1 and TRBJ1-2; perhaps TRBD1 as D (6 bases). Germline assignment: CDR1 MGHRA and CDR2 YSYEKL. The ends were cut back, 0 bases at V and 3 bases at J, with 11 bases in the middle. The CDR3 loop spans 15 amino acids. The CDR3 sequence: CASSQDQRTDYGYTF. The CDR3 DNA reads TGCGCCAGCAGCCAAGATCAAAGGACAGACTATGGCTACACCTTC.

This clone is a singleton in its sample. V is TRBV10-3 and J is TRBJ1-1; 7 bases align to TRBD1. V lost 4 bases to trimming and J lost 3 bases; unmatched junction nucleotides: 8. Germline CDR1 ENHRY, CDR2 SYGVKD. The CDR3 length is 15 residues. CDR3 protein: CAISGATGKYTEAFF. CDR3 sequence (DNA): TGTGCCATCAGTGGAGCGACAGGGAAATACACTGAAGCTTTCTTT.